This record covers a single T cell receptor beta chain. Antigen specificity is unknown. CDR3 size: 13 residues. Germline values: CDR1 GTSNPN, CDR2 SVGIG (reference sequence). Healthy donors of bone marrow made up the group. The data are from a study of cytomegalovirus exposure and HLA in healthy donors. Broader study findings: Being productive about 87% or about 30% of the time was typical of most TCR beta V segments in an earlier analysis. According to reports, the classifier identified cytomegalovirus status with high specificity and sensitivity.

Vbeta (60) and Jbeta (13) primers were used in the PCR. Clones were sequenced by immunoSEQ multiplex PCR, and TCRdb holds only the in-frame ones, with some missing. The table includes 90,000 to 120,000 clones, roughly 82% detected once. V gene TRBV30 combines with J gene TRBJ2-7; TRBD1 agrees at 9 bases. Sequencing input: PBMCs. The TCR originated in a man between 25 and 39 years old in good health and CMV-seropositive. The CDR3 spells CALQTGGSYEQYF. The CDR3 DNA is TGTGCTCTACAGACAGGGGGATCCTACGAGCAGTACTTC.